Presented here are 14 T cell receptor beta chains from one specimen sequenced in a study of T cell responses to AZD1222 COVID-19 vaccine. Only in-frame clones appear in the TCRdb table, and some are missing; sequencing was by immunoSEQ multiplex PCR. The sample comprises approximately 210,000 clones, approximately 93% of which are singletons, and approximately 3.7% rests with the top ten. The sequencing here drew on peripheral blood, taken 28 days after the second AZD1222 dose. The receptors here all came from an adult who received the AZD1222 COVID-19 vaccine.

The rearrangement links TRBV28 to TRBJ1-1, with 9 positions matching TRBD1. J gave up 5 bases and V 5 bases, and 12 bases lay outside the gene matches. This CDR3 spans 16 amino acids. Germline V gene sequence: CDR1 MDHEN, CDR2 SYDVKM. For the CDR3, the DNA is TGTGCCAGCAGTGACCAACCGACAGGGGGGGGAACTGAAGCTTTCTTT. Protein sequence: CASSDQPTGGGTEAFF.

This chain joins TRBV3-1 (or the pseudogene TRBV3-2) and TRBJ2-2; D is possibly TRBD1 (5 bases). Germline CDR1 and CDR2: LGHDT and YNNKEL (reference sequence). The ends were cut back, 3 bases at V and 7 bases at J, with 18 bases in the middle. The CDR3 is 16 amino acids. The CDR3 coding sequence is TGTGCCAGCAGCCACCCCGACAGTTACCTCGTCGGGGAGCTGTTTTTT. Protein sequence: CASSHPDSYLVGELFF.

The chain combines TRBV12-5 with TRBJ2-7; D possibly corresponds to TRBD2 (6 bases). Germline values: CDR1 LGHNT, CDR2 FRNRAP. CDR3 size: 15 residues. The V end lost 1 base, the J end lost 7 bases, and 17 bases lay between the germline ends. The CDR3, as DNA: TGTGCTAGTGGTTTGGGAGATTCCCGGGACTCTGAGCAGTACTTC. This encodes CASGLGDSRDSEQYF.

This chain joins TRBV11-2 and TRBJ2-5, with TRBD2 identical over 8 bases. The CDR3 loop spans 13 amino acids. Trimming took 4 bases from V and 3 from J; bases not matched to a gene: 1. CDR1 and CDR2 from the germline V gene are SGHAT and FQNNGV. The CDR3, as DNA: TGTGCCAGCAGCTATAGCGGGAAAGAGACCCAGTACTTC. Translating gives CASSYSGKETQYF.

V and J are TRBV15 and TRBJ2-1, with a weak D call TRBD1 (6 bases). Germline CDR1 reads LNHNV; CDR2 reads YYDKDF (reference sequence). The ends were cut back, 8 bases at V and 2 bases at J, with 16 bases in the middle. This CDR3 is 15 amino acids long. In nucleotides, the CDR3 is TGTGCCACCCGGTTTGAACAGGGCGCCTACAATGAGCAGTTCTTC. It codes for CATRFEQGAYNEQFF.

V is TRBV11-2 and J is TRBJ1-3; no definite D call. Germline CDR1 is SGHAT and CDR2 is FQNNGV. V was cut by 5 bases and J by 5 bases, with 16 bases left in between. The CDR3 has 15 amino acids. The CDR3: CASSPREGRRNTIYF. The CDR3, as DNA: TGTGCCAGCAGCCCAAGGGAGGGTAGGAGAAACACCATATATTTT. The whole variable domain, filled in from reference TRBV11-2 and TRBJ1-3, reads EAGVAQSPRYKIIEKRQSVAFWCNPISGHATLYWYQQILGQGPKLLIQFQNNGVVDDSQLPKDRFSAERLKGVDSTLKIQPAKLEDSAVYLCASSPREGRRNTIYFGEGSWLTVV.

This chain uses TRBV9 with TRBJ2-2; the match to TRBD2 covers 7 bases. V trimming: 0 bases; J trimming: 4 bases; junction bases outside the gene matches: 9. There are 17 residues in the CDR3. The germline V gene encodes CDR1 SGDLS and CDR2 YYNGEE. This CDR3 is CASSVVGSGRGTGELFF. The DNA of the CDR3 is TGTGCCAGCAGCGTAGTGGGTTCGGGGAGGGGCACCGGGGAGCTGTTTTTT. The full variable domain, with the rest looked up from reference TRBV9 and TRBJ2-2, is DSGVTQTPKHLITATGQRVTLRCSPRSGDLSVYWYQQSLDQGLQFLIQYYNGEERAKGNILERFSAQQFPDLHSELNLSSLELGDSALYFCASSVVGSGRGTGELFFGEGSRLTVL.

This chain connects TRBV28 to TRBJ2-7; 7 bases line up with TRBD2. Losses at the gene ends were 3 bases for V and 3 bases for J; bases not matched to a gene: 11. CDR3 length: 16 residues. Per germline, CDR1 MDHEN and CDR2 SYDVKM. The CDR3 nucleotides are TGTGCCAGCAGTTTCTCGGGTGGTAGCGGGCTCTACGAGCAGTACTTC. Its translation is CASSFSGGSGLYEQYF.

The gene calls are TRBV28 and TRBJ2-5; weak D call: TRBD1 (6 bases). This CDR3 has 13 amino acids. V was shortened by 5 bases and J by 7 bases, with 14 bases between the two germline ends. The germline V gene encodes CDR1 MDHEN and CDR2 SYDVKM. The CDR3, as DNA: TGTGCCAGCAGTCCAGGGGCCCCCTGGACCCAGTACTTC. Amino acid sequence: CASSPGAPWTQYF.

V usage is TRBV3-1 (or the pseudogene TRBV3-2) and J usage is TRBJ1-5; the D gene is possibly TRBD1 (5 bases). CDR1 and CDR2 from the germline V gene are LGHDT and YNNKEL (reference sequence). The CDR3 extends over 14 amino acids. Trimming cost V 4 bases and J 5 bases, with 12 bases left between them. CDR3 sequence: CASSRGEGHQPQHF. In DNA form, the CDR3 reads TGTGCCAGCAGCCGGGGGGAAGGGCATCAGCCCCAGCATTTT.

The genes are TRBV30 and TRBJ2-2; D call uncertain. This CDR3 region has 11 residues. Trimming stripped 0 bases from V and 5 bases from J, with 1 base between. Germline CDR1 and CDR2: GTSNPN and SVGIG (reference sequence). The CDR3 reads CAWSVTGELFF. CDR3 in DNA: TGTGCCTGGAGTGTAACCGGGGAGCTGTTTTTT.

V is TRBV6-2 or TRBV6-3 and J is TRBJ2-7; D is possibly TRBD1 or TRBD2 (5 bases each). V was clipped by 2 bases and J by 2 bases, with 10 bases between them. The CDR3 has 14 amino acids. Germline V gene lookup returns CDR1 MNHEY and CDR2 SVGEGT. As DNA, the CDR3 is TGTGCCAGCAGTTACGTGGGGGTCCCCTACGAGCAGTACTTC. It specifies CASSYVGVPYEQYF.

This chain joins TRBV19 and TRBJ2-3; D call uncertain. The V gene lost 5 bases and the J gene lost 2 bases, with 14 bases spanning the gap. The CDR3 covers 15 residues. Germline V gene sequence: CDR1 LNHDA, CDR2 SQIVND (reference sequence). CDR3 protein: CASSVVAGYTDTQYF. CDR3 bases: TGTGCCAGTAGTGTGGTTGCAGGATACACAGATACGCAGTATTTT.

This clone was seen just once. The chain recombines TRBV7-9 with TRBJ2-7, with D perhaps TRBD1 (6 bases). V was trimmed by 5 bases and J by 0 bases, leaving 14 bases between them. From germline, CDR1 is SEHNR and CDR2 FQNEAQ (reference sequence). CDR3 length: 15 amino acids. DNA for the CDR3: TGTGCCAGCAGCCTAACGGACAGACCCTCCTACGAGCAGTACTTC. Translation: CASSLTDRPSYEQYF. The full variable domain, rest sourced from reference TRBV7-9 and TRBJ2-7, is DTGVSQNPRHKITKRGQNVTFRCDPISEHNRLYWYRQTLGQGPEFLTYFQNEAQLEKSRLLSDRFSAERPKGSFSTLEIQRTEQGDSAMYLCASSLTDRPSYEQYFGPGTRLTVT.